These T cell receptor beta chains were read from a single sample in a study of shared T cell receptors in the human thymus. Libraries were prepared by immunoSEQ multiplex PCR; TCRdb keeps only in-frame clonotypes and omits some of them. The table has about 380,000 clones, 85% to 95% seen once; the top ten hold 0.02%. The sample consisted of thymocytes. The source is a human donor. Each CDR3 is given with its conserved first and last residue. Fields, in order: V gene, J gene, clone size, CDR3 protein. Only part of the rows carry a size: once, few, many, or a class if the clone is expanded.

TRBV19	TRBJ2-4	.	CATTGRRKGTKNIQYF
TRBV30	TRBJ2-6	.	CAWSGSGANVLTF
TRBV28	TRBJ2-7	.	CASARVKGGASGSYEQYF
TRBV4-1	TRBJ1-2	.	CASSQGYLGYTF
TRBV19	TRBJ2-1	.	CASSITSGTGLNEQFF
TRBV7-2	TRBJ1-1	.	CASSLVRGMNTEAFF
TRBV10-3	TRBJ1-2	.	CAIKWDNANYGYTF
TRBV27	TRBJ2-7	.	CASSPRTGRYEQYF
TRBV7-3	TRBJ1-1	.	CASSLTGHLNTEAFF
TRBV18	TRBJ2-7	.	CASSPSQGYEQYF
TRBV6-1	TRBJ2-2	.	CATRSGNTGELFF
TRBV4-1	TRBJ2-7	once	CASSHPREATYEQYF
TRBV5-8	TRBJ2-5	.	CASSPDRVQETQYF
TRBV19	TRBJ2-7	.	CASSVEPQMKQYF
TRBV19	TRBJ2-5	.	CASSGRGDLLEETQYF
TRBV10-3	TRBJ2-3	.	CATSASGATDTQYF
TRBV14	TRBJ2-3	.	CASSTNIPLGLSGTSTDTQYF
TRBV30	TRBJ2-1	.	CAWFSGSGYEQFF
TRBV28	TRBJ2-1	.	CASHGTSGEGYNEQFF
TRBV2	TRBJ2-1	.	CASGGGGRALGQFF
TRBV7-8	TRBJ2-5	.	CASSLHGPETQYF
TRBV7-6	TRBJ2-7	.	CASSLDRGRRPYEQYF
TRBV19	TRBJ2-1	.	CAARDRHSYNEQFF
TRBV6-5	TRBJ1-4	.	CASSYGSHATNEKLFF
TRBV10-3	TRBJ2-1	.	CAISGGQGAIGGQFF
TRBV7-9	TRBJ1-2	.	CASTLGQGPCLGNTF
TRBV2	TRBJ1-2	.	CASSEEAAYYGYTF
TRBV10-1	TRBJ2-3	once	CASSASPLGLGTDTQYF
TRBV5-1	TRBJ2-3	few	CASSSGATSGTDTQYF
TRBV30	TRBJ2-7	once	CACSTSGYEQYF
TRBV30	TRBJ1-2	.	CAWSARQGVGVGYTF
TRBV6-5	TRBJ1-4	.	CASSSRGKLFF
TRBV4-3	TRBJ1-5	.	CASSQEWRTVSNQPQHF
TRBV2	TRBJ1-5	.	CASSEATGTLDSNQPQHF
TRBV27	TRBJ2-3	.	CATTKGQREDTQYF
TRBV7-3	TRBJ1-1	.	CASSLGRLNTEAFF
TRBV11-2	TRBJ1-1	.	CASSPPGLDKPRGTEAFF
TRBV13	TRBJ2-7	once	CASSLPGRSYEQYF
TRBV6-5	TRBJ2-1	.	CASSYSAGGNEQFF
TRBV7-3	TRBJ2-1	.	CASSRLLGGEQFF
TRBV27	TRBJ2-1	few	CASSRTGGFEQFF
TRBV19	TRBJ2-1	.	CASSYLPSTGALTSHPFNEQFF
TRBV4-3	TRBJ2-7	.	CASSLHGGAEGHEQYF
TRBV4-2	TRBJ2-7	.	CASSQGPLAGTSSYEQYF
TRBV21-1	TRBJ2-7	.	CASSKIPYEQYF
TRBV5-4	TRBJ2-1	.	CASSLRRLAGSSYNEQFF
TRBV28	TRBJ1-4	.	CASGLRQGGEKLFF
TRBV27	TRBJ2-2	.	CASSTRLAGGPRTGELFF
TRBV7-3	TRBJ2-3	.	CASSLGADGFTDTQYF
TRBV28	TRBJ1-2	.	CASSFGPRTGGDNYGYTF
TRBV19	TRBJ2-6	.	CASSRTGTVDGGVGANVLTF
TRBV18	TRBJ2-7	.	CASSLGQGGGSYEQYF
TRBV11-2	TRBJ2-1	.	CASSLDPAKLAGGPNEQFF
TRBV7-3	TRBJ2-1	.	CASSLRPSGEQFF
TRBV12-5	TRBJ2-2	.	CASGLKVPSSTGELFF
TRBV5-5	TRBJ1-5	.	CASRDDTSRGDQPQHF
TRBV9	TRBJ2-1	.	CASSVVGGGSWYNEQFF